Here is one T cell receptor (beta chain) with its context. The target antigen is unknown. This specimen belongs to a study of cytomegalovirus exposure and HLA in healthy donors. On the study more broadly: A data release that came early held some 79 million unique TCRs from HLA-typed donors.

Primers for the PCR totalled 60 Vbeta and 13 Jbeta. TCRdb's copy holds only in-frame clones and misses some; the assay was immunoSEQ multiplex PCR. Of about 100,000 clones in the sample, roughly 74% were seen once. General study findings and limits: Within a later analysis, the majority of CMV-associated TCR beta chains appeared HLA-restricted.

The source material was PBMCs. This TCR was sampled from a woman aged 18-30 years in good health and CMV-seropositive.

The CDR3 bases are TGTGCCATCAGTGTGGACAGGACCGGGAGTGAGCAGTTCTTC. Encoded protein: CAISVDRTGSEQFF. The chain links TRBV10-3 to TRBJ2-1; maybe TRBD1 (7 bases). The CDR3 is 14 amino acids. CDR1 is ENHRY and CDR2 is SYGVKD in the germline V gene. The V end was cut by 4 bases, the J end by 9 bases, with 16 bases between.